These 8 T cell receptor beta chains were sequenced from one sample in a study of neurological immune-mediated disorders. TCRdb itself ran the 5' RACE reads through MiXCR, one entry per CDR3 protein. Among about 53,000 distinct CDR3 sequences, 3% to 4% were seen once, and the ten largest hold about 3%. The specimen was PBMCs. All receptors derive from a woman aged 25 to 45 with multiple sclerosis.

Ten or more counts support this clonotype. Compared with germline, one end of the junction differs, possibly owing to a read error. The chain employs TRBV20-1 and TRBJ1-1; D is unresolved. Germline assignment: CDR1 DFQATT and CDR2 SNEGSKA (reference sequence). The CDR3 covers 12 residues. The DNA of the CDR3 is TGCAGTGCCCCCCTGGGGATCTCTGAATCTTTCTTT. Translation gives CSAPLGISESFF.

This clonotype was seen many times. The gene calls are TRBV4-1 and TRBJ2-1, with TRBD1 matching over 7 bases. The germline CDR1 and CDR2 sequences are MGHRA and YSYEKL. V lost 0 bases to trimming and J lost 3 bases; unmatched junction nucleotides: 2. The CDR3 runs to 15 residues. CDR3 in DNA: TGCGCCAGCAGCCAAGACAGGGGGAACTACAATGAGCAGTTCTTC. Translating it yields CASSQDRGNYNEQFF.

This clonotype was observed many times. In nucleotides, the CDR3 is TGTGCCAGCAGCTTGTTCGGACTAGCGGTTTACGAGCAGTACTTC. This codes for CASSLFGLAVYEQYF. The V and J genes are TRBV5-5 and TRBJ2-7, with 10 nucleotides matching TRBD2. This CDR3 is built from 15 residues. CDR1 and CDR2 from the germline V gene are SGHKS and YYEKEE (reference sequence). V lost 1 base and J lost 4; bases outside the gene matches: 5.

V is TRBV7-2 and J is TRBJ2-1; 9 nucleotides match TRBD2. Germline lookup yields CDR1 SGHTA and CDR2 FQGNSA. The CDR3 totals 15 residues. V trimming: 4 bases; J trimming: 7 bases; junction bases outside the gene matches: 8. The CDR3 here is CASSSGLAVGNEQFF. CDR3 nucleotides: TGTGCCAGCAGCTCGGGACTAGCAGTGGGTAATGAGCAGTTCTTC.

This clonotype was detected many times. This chain uses TRBV27 with TRBJ2-7; 10 bases line up with TRBD1. V gave up 4 bases and J gave up 7 bases; unmatched junction bases: 10. Germline V CDR1 and CDR2: MNHEY, SMNVEV (reference sequence). The CDR3 length is 15 residues. As DNA, the CDR3 is TGTGCCAGCAGTTCCCCCCGGACAGGGGGTCGAGAGCAGTACTTC. Translating gives CASSSPRTGGREQYF.

This clonotype appeared many times. The rearrangement joins TRBV10-3 to TRBJ2-7; TRBD2 aligns across 14 bases. The germline V gene encodes CDR1 ENHRY and CDR2 SYGVKD. The J segment lost 3 bases and the V segment lost 6 bases, leaving 1 base of the junction unmatched. This CDR3 is built from 14 residues. CDR3: CAIRGTSGSYEQYF. CDR3 nucleotides: TGTGCCATCAGGGGGACTAGCGGGAGCTACGAGCAGTACTTC.

This clonotype has a handful of counts. The CDR3 sequence: CASSYSHLMNTEAFF. In DNA, the CDR3 is TGTGCCAGCAGTTACTCTCACTTAATGAACACTGAAGCTTTCTTT. V and J are TRBV6-5 and TRBJ1-1; D is unclear. Trimming took 0 bases from V and 0 from J, leaving 8 bases between them. The CDR3 has 15 amino acids. CDR1 and CDR2 (germline): MNHEY, SVGAGI.

This clonotype has at least ten counts. This sequence joins TRBV6-2 or TRBV6-3 and TRBJ1-4, with D possibly TRBD1 on 6 matching bases. The CDR3 runs 15 residues. CDR1 and CDR2 (germline): MNHEY, SVGEGT. Trimming cost V 7 bases and J 7 bases, with 19 bases left between them. The CDR3 here is CASKSWKTGGEKLFF. CDR3 in DNA: TGTGCCAGCAAAAGTTGGAAGACAGGCGGTGAAAAACTGTTTTTT.